This is a list of T cell receptor beta chains from one sample in a study of T cell changes during pregnancy in multiple sclerosis. Clones were sequenced by immunoSEQ multiplex PCR, and TCRdb holds only the in-frame ones, with some missing. The sample has some 94,000 clones, 92% seen once. Sequencing used peripheral blood, obtained in the first trimester of pregnancy. These receptors all come from a female donor with multiple sclerosis, enrolled in a pregnancy study. Both conserved end residues are trimmed from each CDR3.

TRBJ2-7 | TRBV7-8 | ASSPGLAGSYEQY
TRBJ2-1 | TRBV19 | ASSISGRANEQF
TRBJ2-7 | TRBV4-1 | ASSLPGTDTYEQY
TRBJ1-2 | TRBV7-9 | ASSTRTANYGYT
TRBJ2-7 | TRBV28 | ASSPRGGGYEQY
TRBJ2-7 | TRBV27 | ASSLGQSSYEQY
TRBJ1-5 | TRBV2 | ASSPQEGVYSNQPQH
TRBJ2-1 | TRBV27 | ASATGYNEQF
TRBJ2-7 | TRBV29-1 | SAILAGVHEQY
TRBJ2-7 | TRBV6-1 | ASEEPPAEQY
TRBJ1-1 | TRBV21-1 | ASSKRGRGAF
TRBJ2-5 | TRBV5-5 | ASSLGLAGGGGGTQY
TRBJ1-5 | TRBV19 | ASSIGTPGSQPQH
TRBJ2-7 | TRBV10-2 | ASTPLEISGRTYEQY
TRBJ2-7 | TRBV5-1 | ASSPRPQSRARNEQY
TRBJ1-1 | TRBV7-2 | ASSLALNMNTEAF
TRBJ2-7 | TRBV7-3 | ASSEGQGVFEQY
TRBJ2-7 | TRBV11-2 | ASSITGSPNYEQY
TRBJ2-7 | TRBV11-2 | ASSPSTGGYEQY
TRBJ1-4 | TRBV7-2 | ASSPQGVFNEKLF
TRBJ2-2 | TRBV30 | AWGQARGTGELF
TRBJ1-2 | TRBV11-2 | ASSLDSGQGIRYGYT
TRBJ2-1 | TRBV19 | ASSIVRGTGTYNEQF
TRBJ1-5 | TRBV18 | ASSPPGGNQPQH
TRBJ1-2 | TRBV29-1 | SVDLQGATYGYT
TRBJ1-2 | TRBV4-1 | ASSQDEGFNYGYT
TRBJ1-2 | TRBV20-1 | SARDMPSYT
TRBJ2-7 | TRBV11-2 | ASSLNIDRAGEQY
TRBJ2-7 | TRBV28 | ASSPRGGSYEQY
TRBJ2-3 | TRBV7-9 | ASSFPSGSTDTQY
TRBJ2-7 | TRBV7-6 | ASSSTGTSGYEQY
TRBJ1-4 | TRBV2 | ASSEVTGLRLF
TRBJ2-7 | TRBV10-3 | AISESGWGTGGYEQY
TRBJ2-1 | TRBV7-3 | ASSRGQVDRDEQF
TRBJ2-7 | TRBV6-5 | ASRSGGTSYEQY
TRBJ1-2 | TRBV5-6 | ASSLWDRVGYT
TRBJ2-7 | TRBV6-1 | ASSEGAGPNYEQY
TRBJ2-7 | TRBV2 | ASSEGTVWDEQY
TRBJ2-2 | TRBV19 | ASSIIPGQGYTGELF
TRBJ2-7 | TRBV10-3 | ATSEGQPDEQY